The rows below give T cell receptor beta chains drawn from one sample of a study of blood T cell repertoires in COVID-19. Sequencing used immunoSEQ multiplex PCR; TCRdb keeps in-frame clones, though not all of them. The data hold 200,000 to 300,000 clones, with 86% observed a single time. The sequencing sample was made of PBMCs or T cells enriched from blood (not recorded which). These receptors were taken from a woman under 30 who had recovered from COVID-19. CDR3s include the opening cysteine and the closing phenylalanine or tryptophan. A D gene is named only where the DNA matches it firmly. Size is omitted from some rows. Given values are once, few, many or a class for expanded clones.

clone_size j_call d_call v_call cdr3_aa cdr3_nt
- TRBJ2-7 TRBD2 TRBV27 CASSLSGGGGSYEQYF TGTGCCAGCAGTTTATCCGGGGGGGGTGGCTCCTACGAGCAGTACTTC
- TRBJ2-1 - TRBV5-1 CASSWAGGGGDNEQFF TGCGCCAGCAGCTGGGCAGGGGGCGGGGGAGACAATGAGCAGTTCTTC
- TRBJ2-7 - TRBV5-4 CASSLIGSSYEQYF TGTGCCAGCAGCTTAATCGGTAGCTCCTACGAGCAGTACTTC
- TRBJ2-7 TRBD2 TRBV5-8 CASSPDSVAGDEQYF TGTGCCAGCAGCCCCGACTCGGTAGCGGGGGACGAGCAGTACTTC
- TRBJ1-1 - TRBV2 CASSDGVWNTEAFF TGTGCCAGCAGTGATGGAGTCTGGAACACTGAAGCTTTCTTT
- TRBJ2-1 TRBD2 TRBV27 CASTPSGTGVNEQFF TGTGCCAGCACCCCTAGCGGAACCGGTGTGAATGAGCAGTTCTTC
- TRBJ2-1 - TRBV6-2/TRBV6-3 CASSYLTQGSKDEQFF TGTGCCAGCAGTTACCTTACACAGGGTAGTAAGGATGAGCAGTTCTTC
- TRBJ2-2 TRBD2 TRBV11-2 CASTRASGTIGELFF TGTGCCAGCACCAGGGCTAGCGGGACTATCGGGGAGCTGTTTTTT
- TRBJ1-3 - TRBV2 CASSAFQVGGNTIYF TGTGCCAGCAGCGCTTTTCAGGTTGGAGGAAACACCATATATTTT
many TRBJ2-7 TRBD1 TRBV28 CASSSDRQGNWEQYF TGTGCCAGCAGTTCGGACCGACAGGGTAATTGGGAGCAGTACTTC
- TRBJ1-5 TRBD1 TRBV27 CASSFDRENQPQHF TGTGCCAGCAGTTTCGACAGGGAAAATCAGCCCCAGCATTTT
- TRBJ1-2 TRBD1 TRBV3-1/TRBV3-2 CASSLPGQANYGYTF TGTGCCAGCAGTCTACCGGGACAGGCCAACTATGGCTACACCTTC
- TRBJ1-1 - TRBV27 CASSPQRGAEAFF TGTGCCAGCAGTCCCCAAAGGGGTGCTGAAGCTTTCTTT
- TRBJ2-7 - TRBV19 CASSISPQADYEQYF TGTGCCAGTAGTATCTCTCCACAGGCGGACTACGAGCAGTACTTC
- TRBJ1-1 - TRBV19 CASSRGAYNTEAFF TGTGCCAGTAGTCGCGGGGCTTATAACACTGAAGCTTTCTTT
- TRBJ2-7 - TRBV29-1 CSGGSTSYEQYF TGCAGCGGGGGATCGACTTCCTACGAGCAGTACTTC
few TRBJ1-5 - TRBV6-5 CASSRGQYSNQPQHF TGTGCCAGCAGTCGCGGACAGTATAGCAATCAGCCCCAGCATTTT
- TRBJ1-1 - TRBV12-3/TRBV12-4 CASSFSTEAFF TGTGCCAGCAGTTTTAGCACTGAAGCTTTCTTT
- TRBJ2-3 TRBD2 TRBV7-2 CASSVLSGISTDTQYF TGTGCCAGCAGCGTGCTTAGCGGGATCAGCACAGATACGCAGTATTTT
- TRBJ1-2 - TRBV20-1 CSASWGQLGYTF TGCAGTGCTAGTTGGGGGCAGCTAGGCTACACCTTC
- TRBJ1-1 - TRBV7-6 CASSLDGRGVSGAFF TGTGCCAGCAGCTTAGATGGCAGGGGTGTGTCGGGGGCTTTCTTT
- TRBJ2-1 TRBD2 TRBV5-8 CASSRGLAGGRHEQFF TGTGCCAGCAGCCGGGGACTAGCGGGGGGACGCCATGAGCAGTTCTTC
once TRBJ1-1 TRBD1 TRBV30 CAWTAGTGTDTEAFF TGTGCCTGGACGGCCGGGACAGGGACGGACACTGAAGCTTTCTTT
- TRBJ2-2 - TRBV6-4 CASSALVGQGGTGELFF TGTGCCAGCAGTGCCCTCGTGGGGCAGGGCGGCACCGGGGAGCTGTTTTTT
- TRBJ2-5 - TRBV6-2/TRBV6-3 CASSPRVTQYF TGTGCCAGCAGCCCGCGGGTAACCCAGTACTTC
- TRBJ2-2 TRBD2 TRBV3-1/TRBV3-2 CASSLLAGGNTGELFF TGTGCCAGCAGCCTCCTAGCGGGGGGGAACACCGGGGAGCTGTTTTTT
- TRBJ2-1 TRBD1 TRBV18 CASFTIPDRGLNEQFF TGTGCCAGCTTCACTATTCCGGACAGGGGGTTAAATGAGCAGTTCTTC
- TRBJ2-1 TRBD2 TRBV28 CASSLGLAGGIGEQFF TGTGCCAGCAGTTTAGGGCTAGCGGGAGGAATCGGTGAGCAGTTCTTC
- TRBJ2-3 TRBD2 TRBV6-4 CASSESTAGVSDTQYF TGTGCCAGCAGTGAATCTACGGCGGGAGTCTCAGATACGCAGTATTTT
- TRBJ2-7 - TRBV30 CAWSPGTGGYEQYF TGTGCCTGGAGTCCAGGGACTGGCGGTTACGAGCAGTACTTC
- TRBJ1-4 - TRBV4-1 CASSQRDGNEKLFF TGCGCCAGCAGCCAGCGGGACGGGAATGAAAAACTGTTTTTT
- TRBJ1-5 TRBD1 TRBV19 CASNLGQALNQPQHF TGTGCCAGTAACCTTGGACAGGCTCTCAATCAGCCCCAGCATTTT
- TRBJ2-1 TRBD2 TRBV18 CASSPPPSGGLRNEQFF TGTGCCAGCTCACCCCCCCCCTCGGGAGGACTACGCAATGAGCAGTTCTTC
- TRBJ2-1 TRBD1 TRBV11-3 CASSPRDREIGNEQFF TGTGCCAGCAGCCCCCGGGACAGAGAGATAGGCAATGAGCAGTTCTTC
once TRBJ2-1 TRBD2 TRBV19 CASRPHEETSGGSNEQFF TGTGCCAGTAGACCACACGAAGAAACTAGCGGGGGATCCAATGAGCAGTTCTTC
- TRBJ2-5 - TRBV9 CASSVSGTTETQYF TGTGCCAGCAGCGTCTCCGGGACAACGGAGACCCAGTACTTC
- TRBJ1-1 - TRBV7-9 CASSSIDIRTEAFF TGTGCCAGCAGCTCGATCGACATCCGAACTGAAGCTTTCTTT
- TRBJ1-1 - TRBV27 CASSSRGGAFF TGTGCCAGCAGCTCGAGAGGAGGGGCTTTCTTT
- TRBJ2-2 TRBD1 TRBV28 CASTATGLNTGELFF TGTGCCAGCACCGCGACAGGGTTGAACACCGGGGAGCTGTTTTTT
- TRBJ2-2 TRBD2 TRBV7-9 CASSLGLAGANTGELFF TGTGCCAGCAGCTTGGGACTAGCGGGAGCGAACACCGGGGAGCTGTTTTTT
- TRBJ1-2 - TRBV6-5 CATETLGYTF TGTGCCACCGAGACTTTGGGCTACACCTTC
- TRBJ1-2 - TRBV30 CAWILQGYGYTF TGTGCCTGGATTCTACAGGGTTATGGCTACACCTTC
- TRBJ2-7 - TRBV29-1 CSVLRGTGLYEQYF TGCAGCGTCTTACGGGGGACGGGACTCTACGAGCAGTACTTC
- TRBJ2-7 TRBD2 TRBV5-1 CASSLGLAGSYEQYF TGCGCCAGCAGCTTGGGACTAGCGGGCTCCTACGAGCAGTACTTC
- TRBJ1-5 TRBD1 TRBV6-2/TRBV6-3 CASSLPGQEHQPQHF TGTGCCAGCAGCCTCCCGGGACAGGAACATCAGCCCCAGCATTTT
- TRBJ2-1 TRBD1 TRBV5-8 CASSSGTGVDEQFF TGTGCCAGCAGCTCTGGGACAGGGGTAGATGAGCAGTTCTTC
few TRBJ2-7 - TRBV6-5 CASNTAGAYEQYF TGTGCCAGCAATACCGCCGGAGCCTACGAGCAGTACTTC
- TRBJ2-7 - TRBV28 CASSLQDYEQYF TGTGCCAGCAGTTTACAGGATTACGAGCAGTACTTC
- TRBJ1-2 - TRBV5-4 CASSLVGGGGYTF TGTGCCAGCAGCTTGGTGGGGGGAGGCGGCTACACCTTC
- TRBJ2-2 - TRBV30 CAWSDGGNTGELFF TGTGCCTGGAGTGACGGGGGGAACACCGGGGAGCTGTTTTTT
- TRBJ2-7 TRBD1 TRBV5-6 CASSLVPDRGYEQYF TGTGCCAGCAGCTTGGTACCGGACAGGGGCTACGAGCAGTACTTC
- TRBJ2-1 - TRBV15 CATSRDIAIKEQFF TGTGCCACCAGCAGAGACATTGCGATCAAGGAGCAGTTCTTC
- TRBJ2-7 - TRBV6-2/TRBV6-3 CASSYSNGQYF TGTGCCAGCAGTTACTCCAACGGGCAGTACTTC
- TRBJ2-5 - TRBV3-1/TRBV3-2 CASSQDSGREETQYF TGTGCCAGCAGCCAAGATTCTGGCAGGGAAGAGACCCAGTACTTC
- TRBJ2-7 TRBD1 TRBV6-1 CASSERPGGAYEQYF TGTGCCAGCAGTGAGAGGCCAGGGGGCGCGTACGAGCAGTACTTC
- TRBJ1-2 - TRBV5-1 CASSLDPERLGYTF TGCGCCAGCAGCCTTGACCCAGAGCGGTTAGGCTACACCTTC
- TRBJ2-5 - TRBV11-2 CASSPGREETQYF TGTGCCAGCAGCCCGGGGAGAGAAGAGACCCAGTACTTC
- TRBJ2-7 - TRBV27 CASSRDLGGEQYF TGTGCCAGCAGCCGCGACCTAGGGGGCGAGCAGTACTTC
once TRBJ2-5 TRBD1 TRBV27 CASSLRGDREQETQYF TGTGCCAGCAGTTTAAGGGGTGACAGGGAACAAGAGACCCAGTACTTC